This T cell receptor (beta chain) came from a study of blood T cell repertoires in COVID-19. Data came from immunoSEQ multiplex PCR; TCRdb stores just in-frame clones and leaves some out. In the table there are some 380,000 clones, 88% of which are singletons. V lost 1 base and J lost 5, with 15 bases in between. This CDR3 spans 15 amino acids. Per the germline V gene, CDR1 is SGHDT and CDR2 is YYEEEE. Participant ages covered roughly 18 to 89 years across about 25 US areas. In assigning cohorts, the study relied on participant-reported clinical history. The source of this sequence is a woman aged 40 to 50 with acute COVID-19. This chain joins TRBV5-6 and TRBJ1-1; D is unclear. The sequenced sample was PBMCs or T cells enriched from blood (not recorded which). DNA of the CDR3: TGTGCCAGCAGCTTGATGAGCCCTACGAGGACTGAAGCTTTCTTT. Residues: CASSLMSPTRTEAFF.